This T cell receptor beta chain was sequenced in a study of shared clonotypes between healthy human individuals. V lost 3 bases and J 6 bases, leaving 5 bases between the germline ends. Per the germline V gene, CDR1 is LNHDA and CDR2 is SQIVND (reference sequence). The CDR3 contains 12 residues. The protocol was immunoSEQ multiplex PCR, while the TCRdb copy is restricted to in-frame clones and leaves out a portion. The repertoire has 1,500,000 or so clones, approximately 97% of them found once; the top ten carry over 1%. Sequences were obtained from naive CD4+ T cells sorted from blood. Subset indicated: CD45RA+ positively selected. The TCR sequence derives from a man aged 30 to 45 in good health. This chain links TRBV19 with TRBJ2-2, with D perhaps being TRBD1 or TRBD2 (5 bases each). CDR3 DNA: TGTGCCAGTAGTATGGGGGCCGGGGAGCTGTTTTTT. Translated: CASSMGAGELFF.